What follows are 19 T cell receptor beta chains derived from one specimen sequenced in a study of post-analysis software for immune sequencing data. Study-wide findings and caveats: Patients showed TRBV5-6, TRBV5-1 and TRBV20-1 among four to six TRBV segments more frequent than in controls.

These receptors' antigens are unknown. Unique molecular identifiers were present in the TCR beta cDNA libraries. TCRdb processed the PCR reads anew with MiXCR; each CDR3 protein has one entry. The profile covers around 700,000 distinct CDR3 sequences, with 55% to 60% appearing a single time and over 9% taken by the ten largest. The sequenced sample was blood. The receptors here all came from a girl aged 2 to 9 with multiple sclerosis.

The rearrangement links TRBV20-1 to TRBJ2-7; D call uncertain. This CDR3 region has 12 residues. V was cut by 2 bases and J by 0 bases, with 5 bases left in between. From germline, CDR1 is DFQATT and CDR2 SNEGSKA (reference sequence). Here the CDR3 reads CSARPDSYEQYF. The DNA for the CDR3 is TGCAGTGCTAGACCTGACTCCTACGAGCAGTACTTC.

The rearrangement joins TRBV5-1 to TRBJ2-1; D is possibly TRBD1 or TRBD2 (5 bases each). The CDR3 runs to 14 residues. Germline V gene sequence: CDR1 SGHRS, CDR2 YFSETQ. Trimming took 4 bases from V and 10 from J, leaving 18 bases between them. The CDR3 region has the DNA TGCGCCAGCAGCCCCCAGGGAGTGAGTGGAGAGCAGTTCTTC. This codes for CASSPQGVSGEQFF.

A word on this clonotype: The germline gene is not matched at one end of the junction; a read error may be the cause. The chain combines TRBV10-3 with TRBJ2-1; the match to TRBD1 covers 9 bases. Germline V lookup: CDR1 ENHRY, CDR2 SYGVKD. The CDR3 is 13 amino acids. The CDR3 region is CAIMGQGYSEQFF. The CDR3 bases are TGTGCCATCATGGGACAGGGTTACAGTGAGCAGTTCTTC.

This chain uses TRBV5-1 with TRBJ2-7; 9 nucleotides align to TRBD1. This CDR3 has 13 residues. CDR1 is SGHRS and CDR2 is YFSETQ in the germline V gene. V trimming: 0 bases; J trimming: 6 bases; junction bases outside the gene matches: 1. The CDR3 bases are TGCGCCAGCAGCTTGGGGACAGGGGCCGAGCAGTACTTC. Translating it yields CASSLGTGAEQYF. Variable domain in full (rest from reference TRBV5-1 and TRBJ2-7): KAGVTQTPRYLIKTRGQQVTLSCSPISGHRSVSWYQQTPGQGLQFLFEYFSETQRNKGNFPGRFSGRQFSNSRSEMNVSTLELGDSALYLCASSLGTGAEQYFGPGTRLTVT.

This clonotype was detected once. The gene calls are TRBV12-3 or TRBV12-4 and TRBJ2-1, with 7 bases matching TRBD2. The V and J ends lost 7 bases and 4 bases, in that order; junction bases with no gene match: 13. The CDR3 runs 16 residues. CDR3 loop: CASILGGLSNYNEQFF. The CDR3 bases are TGTGCCAGCATACTCGGGGGACTATCAAATTACAATGAGCAGTTCTTC.

The V call is TRBV25-1, the J call TRBJ2-5; the D gene is possibly TRBD1 (7 bases). Trimming stripped 3 bases from V and 5 bases from J, with 16 bases between. Germline CDR1 and CDR2: MGHDK and SYGVNS. This CDR3 has 15 amino acids. For the CDR3, the DNA is TGTGCCAGCAGTGACCCCACAGGGGCGGGGGAGACCCAGTACTTC. The encoded protein is CASSDPTGAGETQYF. Together with reference TRBV25-1 and TRBJ2-5, the CDR3 gives the full variable domain: EADIYQTPRYLVIGTGKKITLECSQTMGHDKMYWYQQDPGMELHLIHYSYGVNSTEKGDLSSESTVSRIRTEHFPLTLESARPSHTSQYLCASSDPTGAGETQYFGPGTRLLVL.

The chain employs TRBV12-3 or TRBV12-4 and TRBJ1-5; maybe TRBD1 (6 bases). This CDR3 region has 15 residues. The V end lost 3 bases, the J end lost 6 bases, and 15 bases lay between the germline ends. The CDR3 reads CASSFGGGQGQPQHF. The DNA for the CDR3 is TGTGCCAGCAGTTTTGGGGGGGGCCAGGGTCAGCCCCAGCATTTT.

The chain couples TRBV12-3 or TRBV12-4 to TRBJ2-1; D uncertain. V was clipped by 2 bases and J by 10 bases, with 9 bases between them. CDR3 length: 12 amino acids. In DNA, the CDR3 is TGTGCCAGCAGTTTACGGTCAGCCGAGCAGTTCTTC. It translates to CASSLRSAEQFF.

This chain connects TRBV3-1 to TRBJ2-1, with 11 bases lining up with TRBD2. J was trimmed by 6 bases and V by 5 bases; bases with no gene match: 6. Germline V gives CDR1 LGHDT, CDR2 YNNKEL (reference sequence). The CDR3 runs 15 residues. CDR3 residues: CASSYRLAGGNEQFF. The CDR3 coding sequence is TGTGCCAGCAGCTACAGGCTAGCGGGAGGCAATGAGCAGTTCTTC.

This chain joins TRBV12-3 or TRBV12-4 and TRBJ2-7; TRBD2 is a possible D gene (5 bases). V was trimmed by 7 bases and J by 4 bases, leaving 23 bases between them. This CDR3 comprises 16 residues. The CDR3 loop is CASIPPVRAPVYEQYF. The CDR3 DNA sequence: TGTGCCAGCATCCCGCCGGTGAGGGCGCCTGTTTACGAGCAGTACTTC.

Here the CDR3 reads CASSRYRSSSTDTQYF. In DNA, the CDR3 is TGCGCCAGCAGTCGGTACAGGTCCTCTAGCACAGATACGCAGTATTTT. The chain employs TRBV5-1 and TRBJ2-3; D is perhaps TRBD1 (5 bases). Looked up from germline, CDR1 is SGHRS and CDR2 is YFSETQ. Between the trimmed V and J ends, which lost 5 bases and 0 bases, there was a span of 16 bases. This CDR3 comprises 16 residues.

This clonotype has a handful of counts. This rearrangement joins TRBV9 to TRBJ2-1; TRBD2 agrees at 7 bases. The CDR3 loop spans 15 amino acids. Trimming took 3 bases from V and 6 from J; bases not matched to a gene: 9. The germline V gene encodes CDR1 SGDLS and CDR2 YYNGEE. The CDR3 nucleotides are TGTGCCAGCAGCGCCTGGGGGGGGACTGCCAATGAGCAGTTCTTC. It encodes CASSAWGGTANEQFF. Using reference TRBV9 and TRBJ2-1 for the parts outside the CDR3, the full variable domain is DSGVTQTPKHLITATGQRVTLRCSPRSGDLSVYWYQQSLDQGLQFLIQYYNGEERAKGNILERFSAQQFPDLHSELNLSSLELGDSALYFCASSAWGGTANEQFFGPGTRLTVL.

The chain links TRBV29-1 to TRBJ2-1; perhaps D is TRBD1 or TRBD2 (5 bases each). The V gene's germline CDR1 is SQVTM and CDR2 ANQGSEA. This CDR3 spans 12 amino acids. Trimming stripped 2 bases from V and 8 bases from J, with 10 bases between. Here the CDR3 reads CSVELAGYEQFF. The CDR3, as DNA: TGCAGCGTTGAACTAGCAGGGTATGAGCAGTTCTTC.

The chain uses TRBV12-3 or TRBV12-4 and TRBJ1-2; 10 bases agree with TRBD1. The V and J ends lost 6 bases and 7 bases, in that order; junction bases with no gene match: 8. The length of the CDR3 is 14 residues. The CDR3 is CASSRQGARSGYTF. In DNA form, the CDR3 reads TGTGCCAGCAGCCGACAGGGGGCACGGTCTGGCTACACCTTC.

The chain recombines TRBV24-1 with TRBJ1-2, with D possibly TRBD1 on 5 matching bases. Germline V gives CDR1 KGHDR, CDR2 SFDVKD. The CDR3 runs 13 residues. The germline V and J ends were trimmed by 5 bases and 8 bases, with 14 bases remaining between them. The CDR3 DNA sequence: TGTGCCACCAGTGCACAGGCTTGGGGGGGCTACACCTTC. Translating gives CATSAQAWGGYTF.

The chain uses TRBV7-6 and TRBJ1-5, with 8 bases matching TRBD1. The CDR3 contains 15 residues. The V segment lost 1 base and the J segment 9 bases; nucleotides outside the gene matches: 8. Germline loops: CDR1 SGHVS, CDR2 FNYEAQ. CDR3 nucleotides: TGTGCCAGCAGCTTAGGGACAGGGAAGTCCTCGCCCCAGCATTTT. This codes for CASSLGTGKSSPQHF.

The V and J genes are TRBV9 and TRBJ2-7; D is undetermined. This CDR3 contains 11 residues. V was cut by 3 bases and J by 5 bases, with 6 bases left in between. Germline-derived CDR1 and CDR2 are SGDLS and YYNGEE. The DNA of the CDR3 is TGTGCCAGCAGCGCCCATGACGAGCAGTACTTC. It specifies CASSAHDEQYF.

V is TRBV5-1 and J is TRBJ2-1; D may be TRBD2 (6 bases). The CDR3 runs to 17 residues. Deletions cut 2 bases from V and 0 bases from J, with 15 bases between. Germline CDR1 and CDR2: SGHRS and YFSETQ. CDR3 loop: CASSFRVAVSSYNEQFF. In DNA, the CDR3 is TGCGCCAGCAGCTTCAGGGTAGCGGTGAGCTCCTACAATGAGCAGTTCTTC.

The chain uses TRBV20-1 and TRBJ2-1; a possible D gene is TRBD2 (6 bases). Trimming left V 1 base short and J 7 bases short, with 17 bases between. The CDR3 spans 15 residues. CDR1 and CDR2 (germline): DFQATT, SNEGSKA (reference sequence). This chain's CDR3 is CSARVASEWGNEQFF. For the CDR3, the DNA is TGCAGTGCTAGAGTGGCTAGCGAGTGGGGGAATGAGCAGTTCTTC.